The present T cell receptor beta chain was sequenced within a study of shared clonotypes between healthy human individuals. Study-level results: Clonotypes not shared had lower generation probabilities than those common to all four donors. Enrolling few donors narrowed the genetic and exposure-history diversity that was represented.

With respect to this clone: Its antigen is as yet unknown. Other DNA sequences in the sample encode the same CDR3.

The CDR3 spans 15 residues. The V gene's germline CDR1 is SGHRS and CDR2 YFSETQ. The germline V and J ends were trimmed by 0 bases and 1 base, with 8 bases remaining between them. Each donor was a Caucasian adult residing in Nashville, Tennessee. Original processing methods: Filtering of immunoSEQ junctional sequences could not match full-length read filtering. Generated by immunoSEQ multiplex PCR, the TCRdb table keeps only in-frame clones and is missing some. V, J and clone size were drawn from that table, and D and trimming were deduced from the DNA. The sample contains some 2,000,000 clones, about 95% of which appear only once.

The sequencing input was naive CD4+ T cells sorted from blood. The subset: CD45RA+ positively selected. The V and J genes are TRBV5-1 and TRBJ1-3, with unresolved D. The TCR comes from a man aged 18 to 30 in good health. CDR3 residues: CASSLGADSGNTIYF. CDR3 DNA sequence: TGCGCCAGCAGCTTGGGTGCGGATTCTGGAAACACCATATATTTT.